Following are 15 T cell receptor beta chains from one sample sequenced in a study of OX40 agonist ivuxolimab in advanced cancers. The assay was immunoSEQ multiplex PCR, and TCRdb's table has in-frame clones only and misses some. The sample contains 70,000 or so clones, 80% to 95% of which appear only once. Specimen: CD4+ or CD8+ T cells sorted from blood, collected in a trial of the OX40 agonist ivuxolimab. The receptors shown here come from an adult with an advanced solid tumor such as melanoma, head and neck, liver or kidney cancer.

The chain has TRBV7-2 and TRBJ1-2, with 8 bases matching TRBD1. V dropped 5 bases and J dropped 6; count of bases not matched to a gene: 14. The CDR3 totals 16 residues. Germline loops: CDR1 SGHTA, CDR2 FQGNSA. CDR3 in amino acids: CASSPTRDRIINGYTF. Written as DNA, the CDR3 is TGTGCCAGCAGCCCGACAAGGGACAGGATAATAAATGGCTACACCTTC. Full variable domain (missing parts from reference TRBV7-2 and TRBJ1-2): GAGVSQSPSNKVTEKGKDVELRCDPISGHTALYWYRQSLGQGLEFLIYFQGNSAPDKSGLPSDRFSAERTGGSVSTLTIQRTQQEDSAVYLCASSPTRDRIINGYTFGSGTRLTVV.

The V gene is TRBV11-3, the J gene TRBJ1-2; 7 bases agree with TRBD1. Germline V CDR1 and CDR2: SGHNT, YENEEA. V was clipped by 6 bases and J by 0 bases; unmatched bases: 10. The CDR3 is made up of 16 amino acids. CDR3 nucleotide sequence: TGTGCCAGCAGTTGGGCCCTGGGACAGTCTAACTATGGCTACACCTTC. Translated: CASSWALGQSNYGYTF.

This clone was counted once. The chain has TRBV2 and TRBJ2-1; tentatively, D is TRBD1 or TRBD2 (5 bases each). V was pared by 7 bases and J by 4 bases, with 14 bases between. CDR1 is SNHLY, CDR2 FYNNEI, per germline. This CDR3 contains 14 residues. CDR3 bases: TGTGCCAGCATAAGGGACGGACCGTACAATGAGCAGTTCTTC. Its translation: CASIRDGPYNEQFF.

This chain connects TRBV9 to TRBJ1-5; D not resolved. The CDR3 is made up of 13 amino acids. The germline V gene encodes CDR1 SGDLS and CDR2 YYNGEE. Trimming removed 0 bases from V and 7 bases from J, with 8 bases in between. The CDR3 DNA follows: TGTGCCAGCAGCGTAGGGGCGGGGCAGCCCCAGCATTTT. It specifies CASSVGAGQPQHF. The entire variable domain, with the rest obtained from reference TRBV9 and TRBJ1-5, is as follows: DSGVTQTPKHLITATGQRVTLRCSPRSGDLSVYWYQQSLDQGLQFLIQYYNGEERAKGNILERFSAQQFPDLHSELNLSSLELGDSALYFCASSVGAGQPQHFGDGTRLSIL.

The genes are TRBV6-5 and TRBJ2-1; maybe TRBD2 (6 bases). Between the trimmed V and J ends, which lost 5 bases and 5 bases, there was a span of 16 bases. This CDR3 has 15 amino acids. CDR1 and CDR2 (germline): MNHEY, SVGAGI. The CDR3 nucleotides read TGTGCCAGCAGTCCGACTAGAAGCACAAACAATGAGCAGTTCTTC. Its translation is CASSPTRSTNNEQFF.

This chain connects TRBV9 to TRBJ2-7; 8 positions agree with TRBD2. This CDR3 has 16 residues. Looked up from germline, CDR1 is SGDLS and CDR2 is YYNGEE. V lost 0 bases, J lost 4 bases, and 9 bases stayed unmatched. The CDR3 reads CASSVGEAGVLYEQYF. Here the CDR3 DNA reads TGTGCCAGCAGCGTAGGTGAAGCGGGAGTCCTTTACGAGCAGTACTTC.

The CDR3 DNA reads as TGCGCCAGCAGGCAGGACAGGGTAAACTATGGCTACACCTTC. Encoded protein: CASRQDRVNYGYTF. The chain couples TRBV5-1 to TRBJ1-2; 8 nucleotides line up with TRBD1. Looked up from germline, CDR1 is SGHRS and CDR2 is YFSETQ. J was trimmed by 2 bases and V by 5 bases; bases with no gene match: 5. The CDR3 extends over 14 amino acids.

V usage is TRBV4-3 and J usage is TRBJ2-2; D might be TRBD1 (6 bases). CDR3 length: 14 amino acids. Per the germline V gene, CDR1 is LGHNA and CDR2 is YSLEER. V dropped 2 bases and J dropped 5 bases, with 9 bases sitting between them. The CDR3 sequence: CASSQNRATGELFF. The CDR3 nucleotides read TGCGCCAGCAGCCAAAACAGGGCGACCGGGGAGCTGTTTTTT.

This sequence joins TRBV5-1 and TRBJ1-1, with 7 nucleotides matching TRBD1. The germline gives CDR1 SGHRS, CDR2 YFSETQ. CDR3 size: 16 residues. J lost 0 bases, V lost 5 bases, and 10 bases had no gene match. The CDR3 is CASRKDRPVMNTEAFF. CDR3 in DNA: TGCGCCAGCAGAAAGGACAGGCCGGTGATGAACACTGAAGCTTTCTTT.

The chain carries TRBV27 and TRBJ2-5; 12 bases line up with TRBD2. V lost 4 bases to trimming and J lost 14 bases; unmatched junction nucleotides: 5. The CDR3 has 12 residues. Germline V gives CDR1 MNHEY, CDR2 SMNVEV (reference sequence). The chain's CDR3 is CASSSGLAGIYF. The CDR3 DNA follows: TGTGCCAGCAGTTCCGGACTAGCGGGAATCTACTTC.

This rearrangement joins TRBV7-8 to TRBJ1-4; 11 bases fit TRBD1. Per germline, CDR1 SGHVS and CDR2 FQNEAQ. Unmatched junction bases numbered 6, after V lost 5 bases and J lost 7 bases. There are 15 residues in the CDR3. The CDR3 reads CASSPRTGGFEKLFF. As DNA, the CDR3 is TGTGCCAGCAGCCCAAGGACAGGGGGCTTTGAAAAACTGTTTTTT.

The J gene is TRBJ1-5, the V gene TRBV28; 7 positions match TRBD1. Germline V gene data show CDR1 as MDHEN and CDR2 as SYDVKM. CDR3 length: 15 residues. V gave up 6 bases and J gave up 0 bases; unmatched junction bases: 5. CDR3 protein: CASSPGQDSNQPQHF. The CDR3 bases are TGTGCCAGCAGCCCTGGACAGGATAGCAATCAGCCCCAGCATTTT.

The CDR3 loop reads CASSYLGTSPNEQFF. The DNA of the CDR3 is TGTGCCAGCAGTTACCTTGGGACTAGCCCAAATGAGCAGTTCTTC. V is TRBV6-5 and J is TRBJ2-1, with 9 bases identical to TRBD2. V lost 2 bases and J lost 7; bases outside the gene matches: 6. Germline V gives CDR1 MNHEY, CDR2 SVGAGI. CDR3 length equals 15 residues.

The rearrangement links TRBV6-4 to TRBJ1-5, with D tentatively TRBD1 (5 bases). The V end lost 8 bases, the J end lost 3 bases, and 11 bases lay between the germline ends. Germline V gene data show CDR1 as MRHNA and CDR2 as SNTAGT. The CDR3 consists of 13 residues. The CDR3 DNA sequence: TGTGCCAGCGCCACAGGATTCAATCAGCCCCAGCATTTT. This translates into CASATGFNQPQHF.

The chain employs TRBV5-1 and TRBJ1-4, with D perhaps matching TRBD1 (5 bases). V was shortened by 1 base and J by 5 bases, with 9 bases between the two germline ends. Germline values: CDR1 SGHRS, CDR2 YFSETQ. The CDR3 totals 14 residues. The CDR3 DNA reads as TGCGCCAGCAGCTTGAGGGACGGGAATGAAAAACTGTTTTTT. Its translation: CASSLRDGNEKLFF.